These 9 T cell receptor beta chains were all obtained from the same sample, sequenced in a study of T cell responses to AZD1222 COVID-19 vaccine. Generated by immunoSEQ multiplex PCR, the TCRdb table keeps only in-frame clones and is missing some. The repertoire consists of 150,000 or so clones, with around 94% occurring once and the leading ten covering approximately 0.64%. The sequencing used peripheral blood, collected on day 0 of AZD1222 vaccination. All receptors derive from an adult in good health.

This sequence joins TRBV29-1 and TRBJ1-1; D is unresolved. The germline V and J ends were trimmed by 4 bases and 0 bases, with 9 bases remaining between them. Germline CDR1 reads SQVTM; CDR2 reads ANQGSEA. The CDR3 has 13 amino acids. As DNA, the CDR3 is TGCAGCGTTGTAGGAGTGATGAACACTGAAGCTTTCTTT. Translating it yields CSVVGVMNTEAFF.

The gene calls are TRBV12-5 and TRBJ1-1; D is unclear. The CDR3 has 14 amino acids. The V end was cut by 1 base, the J end by 0 bases, with 6 bases between. CDR1 and CDR2 (germline): LGHNT, FRNRAP. The CDR3 spells CASGLESMNTEAFF. The CDR3, as DNA: TGTGCTAGTGGTTTGGAGAGTATGAACACTGAAGCTTTCTTT.

This clone was recorded once. CDR3 nucleotides: TGTGCCAGCAGCTTAGGGACAGGGTTCCGTAATGAAAAACTGTTTTTT. It translates to CASSLGTGFRNEKLFF. V usage is TRBV7-9 and J usage is TRBJ1-4; TRBD1 matches at 8 bases. Germline CDR1 is SEHNR and CDR2 is FQNEAQ (reference sequence). CDR3 length equals 16 residues. V trimming: 1 base; J trimming: 4 bases; junction bases outside the gene matches: 5.

This clone was counted a few times. The J gene is TRBJ1-5, the V gene TRBV6-6; 7 bases match TRBD1. Germline CDR1 MNHNY, CDR2 SVGAGI (reference sequence). V trimming: 5 bases; J trimming: 5 bases; junction bases outside the gene matches: 15. CDR3 length equals 17 residues. The CDR3 DNA is TGTGCCAGCAGTCATCGGTTGGGAGGGGGCGCTGATCAGCCCCAGCATTTT. Protein sequence: CASSHRLGGGADQPQHF.

The gene calls are TRBV5-1 and TRBJ1-1; possible D gene TRBD1, 5 bases. The CDR3 totals 17 residues. Germline V gene sequence: CDR1 SGHRS, CDR2 YFSETQ. Between the trimmed V and J ends, which lost 0 bases and 4 bases, there was a span of 19 bases. The CDR3 region is CASSLAAISQGSTEAFF. The CDR3 nucleotides are TGCGCCAGCAGCTTGGCCGCGATATCTCAGGGATCCACTGAAGCTTTCTTT.

The chain uses TRBV3-1 (or the pseudogene TRBV3-2) and TRBJ2-3; D is perhaps TRBD2 (6 bases). Germline lookup yields CDR1 LGHDT and CDR2 YNNKEL (reference sequence). Trimming removed 1 base at V and 2 bases at J, with 10 bases between. This CDR3 is 15 amino acids long. Here the CDR3 DNA reads TGTGCCAGCAGCCAAGGGGCTAGCGTCACAGATACGCAGTATTTT. This encodes CASSQGASVTDTQYF.

The chain carries TRBV5-4 and TRBJ2-1, with D perhaps matching TRBD2 (6 bases). Germline CDR1 reads SGHNT; CDR2 reads YYREEE (reference sequence). The CDR3 has 11 residues. V dropped 4 bases and J dropped 8 bases, with 7 bases sitting between them. The CDR3 nucleotides are TGTGCCAGCAGCACGGGAGATGAGCAGTTCTTC. Its protein is CASSTGDEQFF.

The chain has TRBV5-6 and TRBJ1-3; D unresolved. This CDR3 has 15 amino acids. V lost 5 bases and J lost 4, with 16 bases in between. Germline V gives CDR1 SGHDT, CDR2 YYEEEE. The chain's CDR3 is CASSKDPVGGNTIYF. In nucleotides, the CDR3 is TGTGCCAGCAGTAAAGATCCGGTGGGAGGAAACACCATATATTTT.

This clone was found once. The DNA for the CDR3 is TGTGCCACCAGTGACCCCGACACACGGGGCTACACCTTC. Translation: CATSDPDTRGYTF. The chain recombines TRBV24-1 with TRBJ1-2; D call uncertain. The ends were cut back, 4 bases at V and 8 bases at J, with 13 bases in the middle. Germline-derived CDR1 and CDR2 are KGHDR and SFDVKD. CDR3 size: 13 residues.